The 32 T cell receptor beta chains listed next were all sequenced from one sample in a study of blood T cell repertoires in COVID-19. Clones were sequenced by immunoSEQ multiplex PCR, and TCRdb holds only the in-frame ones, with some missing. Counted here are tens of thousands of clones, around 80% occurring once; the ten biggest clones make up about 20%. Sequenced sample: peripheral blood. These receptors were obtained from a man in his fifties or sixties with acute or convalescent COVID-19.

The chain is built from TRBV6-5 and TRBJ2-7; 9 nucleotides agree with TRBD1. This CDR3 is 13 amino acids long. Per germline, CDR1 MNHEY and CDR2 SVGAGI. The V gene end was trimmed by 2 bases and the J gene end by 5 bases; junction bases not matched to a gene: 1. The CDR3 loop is CASSYGTGNEQYF. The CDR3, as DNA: TGTGCCAGCAGTTACGGGACAGGGAACGAGCAGTACTTC.

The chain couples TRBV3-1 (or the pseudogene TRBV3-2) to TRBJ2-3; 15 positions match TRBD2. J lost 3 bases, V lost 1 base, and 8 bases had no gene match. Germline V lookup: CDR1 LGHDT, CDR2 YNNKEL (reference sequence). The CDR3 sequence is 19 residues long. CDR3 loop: CASSQVSLGLAGGTDTQYF. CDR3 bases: TGTGCCAGCAGCCAAGTCTCCCTTGGACTAGCGGGAGGGACAGATACGCAGTATTTT.

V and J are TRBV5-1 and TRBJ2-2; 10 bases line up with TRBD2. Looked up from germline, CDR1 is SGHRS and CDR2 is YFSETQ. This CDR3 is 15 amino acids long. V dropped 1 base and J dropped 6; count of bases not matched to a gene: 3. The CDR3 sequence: CASSLTLAGAGELFF. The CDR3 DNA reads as TGCGCCAGCAGCTTGACGCTAGCGGGAGCCGGGGAGCTGTTTTTT.

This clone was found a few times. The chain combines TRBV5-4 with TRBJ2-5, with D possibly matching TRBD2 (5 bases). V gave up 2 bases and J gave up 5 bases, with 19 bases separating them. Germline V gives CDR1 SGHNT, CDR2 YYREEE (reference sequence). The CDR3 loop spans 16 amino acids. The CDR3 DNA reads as TGTGCCAGCAGCTTAGGAGGCCGGACGATATGGGAGACCCAGTACTTC. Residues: CASSLGGRTIWETQYF.

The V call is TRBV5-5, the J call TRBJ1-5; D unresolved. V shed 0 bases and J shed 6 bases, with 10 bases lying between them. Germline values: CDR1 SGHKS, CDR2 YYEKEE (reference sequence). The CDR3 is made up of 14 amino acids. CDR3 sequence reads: CASSLGGAGQPQHF. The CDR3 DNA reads TGTGCCAGCAGCTTGGGGGGAGCTGGTCAGCCCCAGCATTTT.

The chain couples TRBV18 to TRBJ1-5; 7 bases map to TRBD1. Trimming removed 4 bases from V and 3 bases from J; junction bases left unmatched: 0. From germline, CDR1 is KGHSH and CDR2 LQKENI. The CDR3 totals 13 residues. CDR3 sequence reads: CASSQGANQPQHF. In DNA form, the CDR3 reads TGTGCCAGCTCACAGGGGGCCAATCAGCCCCAGCATTTT.

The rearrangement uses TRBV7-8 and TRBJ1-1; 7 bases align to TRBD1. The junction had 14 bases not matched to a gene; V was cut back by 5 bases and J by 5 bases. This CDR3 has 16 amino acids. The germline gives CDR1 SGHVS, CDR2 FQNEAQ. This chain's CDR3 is CASSPSRGRGRTEAFF. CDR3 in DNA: TGTGCCAGCAGCCCGTCCAGGGGCAGGGGGAGAACTGAAGCTTTCTTT.

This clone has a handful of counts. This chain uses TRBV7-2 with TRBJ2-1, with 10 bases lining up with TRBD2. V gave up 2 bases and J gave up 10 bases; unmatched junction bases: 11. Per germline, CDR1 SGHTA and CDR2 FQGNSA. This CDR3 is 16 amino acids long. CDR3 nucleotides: TGTGCCAGCAGCTTATTGCTAGCGGGAGTGAAAGGGGAGCAGTTCTTC. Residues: CASSLLLAGVKGEQFF.

CDR3 DNA sequence: TGTGCCAGCGGGAGAGACGGCTACGAGCAGTACTTC. It specifies CASGRDGYEQYF. This chain links TRBV25-1 with TRBJ2-7; possibly TRBD2 for D (5 bases). The V gene's germline CDR1 is MGHDK and CDR2 SYGVNS. Trimming removed 8 bases at V and 3 bases at J, with 11 bases between. The CDR3 is 12 residues long.

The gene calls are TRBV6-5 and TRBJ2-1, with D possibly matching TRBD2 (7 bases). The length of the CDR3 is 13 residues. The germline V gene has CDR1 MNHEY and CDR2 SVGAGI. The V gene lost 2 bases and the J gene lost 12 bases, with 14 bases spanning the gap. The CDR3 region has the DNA TGTGCCAGCAGTTACAAAGAGGGAGGGGGGCAGTTCTTC. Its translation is CASSYKEGGGQFF.

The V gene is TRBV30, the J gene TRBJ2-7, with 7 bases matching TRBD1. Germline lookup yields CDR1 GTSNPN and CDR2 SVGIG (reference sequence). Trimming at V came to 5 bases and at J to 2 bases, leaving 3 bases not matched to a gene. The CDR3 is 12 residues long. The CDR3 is CAWAGGAYEQYF. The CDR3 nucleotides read TGTGCCTGGGCAGGGGGAGCCTACGAGCAGTACTTC.

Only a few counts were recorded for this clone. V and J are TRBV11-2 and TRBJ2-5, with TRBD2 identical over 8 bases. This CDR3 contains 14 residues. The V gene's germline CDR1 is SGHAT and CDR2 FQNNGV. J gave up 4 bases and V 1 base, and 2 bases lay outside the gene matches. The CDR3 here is CASSLGAGGETQYF. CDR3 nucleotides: TGTGCCAGCAGCTTAGGTGCGGGAGGAGAGACCCAGTACTTC.

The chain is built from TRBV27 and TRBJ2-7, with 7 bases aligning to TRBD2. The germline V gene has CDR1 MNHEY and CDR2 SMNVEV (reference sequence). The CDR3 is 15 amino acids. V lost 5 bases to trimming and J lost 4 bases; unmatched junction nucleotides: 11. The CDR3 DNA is TGTGCCAGCAGTCCTGAAGCGGGGCTTCTTTACGAGCAGTACTTC. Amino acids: CASSPEAGLLYEQYF.

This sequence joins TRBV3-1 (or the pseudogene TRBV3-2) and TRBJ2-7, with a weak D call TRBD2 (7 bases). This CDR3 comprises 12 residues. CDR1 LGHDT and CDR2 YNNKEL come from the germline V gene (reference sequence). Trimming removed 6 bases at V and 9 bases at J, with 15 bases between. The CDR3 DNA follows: TGTGCCAGCAGTCTTACGGGGGGCTGGCAGTACTTC. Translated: CASSLTGGWQYF.

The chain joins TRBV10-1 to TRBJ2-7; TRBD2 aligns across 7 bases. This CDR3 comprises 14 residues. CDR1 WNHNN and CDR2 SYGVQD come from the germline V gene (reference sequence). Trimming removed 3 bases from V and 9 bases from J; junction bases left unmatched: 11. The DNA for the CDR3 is TGCGCCAGCAGTGAAAGGAGCGGGGCAATCGGGCAGTACTTC. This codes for CASSERSGAIGQYF.

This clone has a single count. CDR3 in DNA: TGTGCCAGCAGTTACGGGACTAGCGGAGCGGGGGGGCAGTTCTTC. It yields the protein CASSYGTSGAGGQFF. V gene TRBV6-2 or TRBV6-3 combines with J gene TRBJ2-1; 11 bases line up with TRBD2. V gave up 2 bases and J gave up 12 bases; unmatched junction bases: 9. This CDR3 has 15 residues. Germline V CDR1 and CDR2: MNHEY, SVGEGT.

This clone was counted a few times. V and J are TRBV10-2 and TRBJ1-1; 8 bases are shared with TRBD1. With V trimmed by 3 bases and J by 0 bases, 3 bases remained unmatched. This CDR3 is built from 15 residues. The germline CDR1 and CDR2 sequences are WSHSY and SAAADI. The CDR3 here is CASSEADRVNTEAFF. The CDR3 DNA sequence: TGCGCCAGCAGTGAAGCGGACAGGGTGAACACTGAAGCTTTCTTT.

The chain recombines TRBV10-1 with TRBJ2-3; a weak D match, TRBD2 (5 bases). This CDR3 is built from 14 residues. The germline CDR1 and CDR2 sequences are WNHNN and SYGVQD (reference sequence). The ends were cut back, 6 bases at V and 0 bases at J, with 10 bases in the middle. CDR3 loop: CASSFSVSTDTQYF. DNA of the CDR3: TGCGCCAGCAGCTTTAGCGTAAGCACAGATACGCAGTATTTT.

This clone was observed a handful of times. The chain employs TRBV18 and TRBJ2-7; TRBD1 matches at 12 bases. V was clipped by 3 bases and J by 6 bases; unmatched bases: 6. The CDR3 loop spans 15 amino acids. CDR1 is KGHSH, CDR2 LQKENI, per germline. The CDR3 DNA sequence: TGTGCCAGCTCACCTACCGGGACAGGGGGCCGCGAGCAGTACTTC. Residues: CASSPTGTGGREQYF. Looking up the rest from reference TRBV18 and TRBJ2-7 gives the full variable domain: NAGVMQNPRHLVRRRGQEARLRCSPMKGHSHVYWYRQLPEEGLKFMVYLQKENIIDESGMPKERFSAEFPKEGPSILRIQQVVRGDSAAYFCASSPTGTGGREQYFGPGTRLTVT.

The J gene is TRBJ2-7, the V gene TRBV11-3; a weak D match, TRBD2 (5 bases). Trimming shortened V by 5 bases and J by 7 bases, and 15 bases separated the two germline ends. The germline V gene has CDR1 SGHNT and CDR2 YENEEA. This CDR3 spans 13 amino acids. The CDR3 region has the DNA TGTGCCAGCAGCCCAACCCCTTCGGGGGAGCAGTACTTC. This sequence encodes CASSPTPSGEQYF.

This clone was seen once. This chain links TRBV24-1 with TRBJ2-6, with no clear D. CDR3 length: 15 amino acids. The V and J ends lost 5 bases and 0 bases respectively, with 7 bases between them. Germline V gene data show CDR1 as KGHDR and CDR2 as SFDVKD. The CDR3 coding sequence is TGTGCCACCAGTGCCCCGAGCTCTGGGGCCAACGTCCTGACTTTC. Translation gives CATSAPSSGANVLTF.

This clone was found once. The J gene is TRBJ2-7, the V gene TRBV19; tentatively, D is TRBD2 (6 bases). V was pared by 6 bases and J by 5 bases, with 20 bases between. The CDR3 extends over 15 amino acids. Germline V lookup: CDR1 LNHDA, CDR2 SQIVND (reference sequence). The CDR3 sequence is CASSPSESFLHEQYF. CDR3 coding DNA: TGTGCCAGTAGCCCTAGCGAATCCTTCCTCCACGAGCAGTACTTC.

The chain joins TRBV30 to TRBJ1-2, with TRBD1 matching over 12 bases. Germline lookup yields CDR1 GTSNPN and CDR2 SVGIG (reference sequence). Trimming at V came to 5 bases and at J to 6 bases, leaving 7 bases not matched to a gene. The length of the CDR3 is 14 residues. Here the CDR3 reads CAWASGTGGDGYTF. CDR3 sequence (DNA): TGTGCCTGGGCTTCCGGGACAGGGGGCGATGGCTACACCTTC. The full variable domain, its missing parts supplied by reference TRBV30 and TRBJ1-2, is SQTIHQWPATLVQPVGSPLSLECTVEGTSNPNLYWYRQAAGRGLQLLFYSVGIGQISSEVPQNLSASRPQDRQFILSSKKLLLSDSGFYLCAWASGTGGDGYTFGSGTRLTVV.

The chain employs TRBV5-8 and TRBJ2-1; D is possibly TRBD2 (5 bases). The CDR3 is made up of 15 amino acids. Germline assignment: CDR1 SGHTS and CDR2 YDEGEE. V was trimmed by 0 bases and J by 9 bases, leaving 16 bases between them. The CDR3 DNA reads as TGTGCCAGCAGCTTGGCCAGCGGAGTCATAGTTGAGCAGTTCTTC. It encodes CASSLASGVIVEQFF.

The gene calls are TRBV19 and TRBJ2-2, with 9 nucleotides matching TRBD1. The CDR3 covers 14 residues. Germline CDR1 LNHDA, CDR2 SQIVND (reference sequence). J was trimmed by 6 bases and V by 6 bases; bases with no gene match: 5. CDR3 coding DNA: TGTGCCAGTAGGCGACAGGGGGGGTCCGGGGAGCTGTTTTTT. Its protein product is CASRRQGGSGELFF.

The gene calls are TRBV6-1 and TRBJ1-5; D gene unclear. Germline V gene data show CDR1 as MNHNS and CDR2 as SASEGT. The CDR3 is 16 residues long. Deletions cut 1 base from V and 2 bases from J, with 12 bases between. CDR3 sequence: CASSEGSSIGNQPQHF. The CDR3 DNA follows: TGTGCCAGCAGTGAAGGTTCTTCTATAGGCAATCAGCCCCAGCATTTT.

The CDR3 nucleotides are TGTGCCTGGAGTCTTCGGGGACTAGCTTCTTACAATGAGCAGTTCTTC. Translating it yields CAWSLRGLASYNEQFF. V is TRBV30 and J is TRBJ2-1; 9 bases are shared with TRBD2. V dropped 2 bases and J dropped 4; count of bases not matched to a gene: 9. CDR3 length: 16 amino acids. Looked up from germline, CDR1 is GTSNPN and CDR2 is SVGIG (reference sequence).

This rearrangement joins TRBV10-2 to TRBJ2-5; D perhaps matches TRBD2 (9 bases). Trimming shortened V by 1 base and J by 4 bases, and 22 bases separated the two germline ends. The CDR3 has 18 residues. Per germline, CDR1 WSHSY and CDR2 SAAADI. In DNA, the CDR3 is TGCGCCAGCAGTGAGTTCCTATCTAGCGGGACAGGCGGAGAGACCCAGTACTTC. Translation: CASSEFLSSGTGGETQYF.

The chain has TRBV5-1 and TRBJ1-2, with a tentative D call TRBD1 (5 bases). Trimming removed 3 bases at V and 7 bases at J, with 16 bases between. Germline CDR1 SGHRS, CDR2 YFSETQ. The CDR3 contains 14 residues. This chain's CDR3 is CASSSGGGISGYTF. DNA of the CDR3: TGCGCCAGCAGCTCCGGGGGGGGGATTAGTGGCTACACCTTC.

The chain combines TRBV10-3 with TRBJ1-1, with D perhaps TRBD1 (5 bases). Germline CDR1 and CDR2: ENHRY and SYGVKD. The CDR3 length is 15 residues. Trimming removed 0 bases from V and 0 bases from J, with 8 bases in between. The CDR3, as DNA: TGTGCCATCAGTGAGTCGGCGGGGCTGAACACTGAAGCTTTCTTT. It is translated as CAISESAGLNTEAFF.

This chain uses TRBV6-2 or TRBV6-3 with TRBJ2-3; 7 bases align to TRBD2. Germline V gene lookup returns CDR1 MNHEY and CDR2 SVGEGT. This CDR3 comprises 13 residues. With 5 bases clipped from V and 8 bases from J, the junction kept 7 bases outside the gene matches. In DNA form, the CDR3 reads TGTGCCAGCAGTCCCCGACTAGCCGGTACGCAGTATTTT. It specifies CASSPRLAGTQYF.

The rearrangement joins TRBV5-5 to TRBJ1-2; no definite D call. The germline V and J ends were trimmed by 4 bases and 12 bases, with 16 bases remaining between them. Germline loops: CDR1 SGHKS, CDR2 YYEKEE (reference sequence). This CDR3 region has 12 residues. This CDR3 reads CASSPSWSGDTF. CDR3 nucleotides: TGTGCCAGCAGCCCAAGCTGGTCCGGGGACACCTTC.